Listed below are T cell receptor beta chains from one sample, sequenced in a study of OX40 agonist ivuxolimab in advanced cancers. Generated by immunoSEQ multiplex PCR, the TCRdb table keeps only in-frame clones and is missing some. Among around 46,000 clones listed, around 89% were seen once. The specimen comprised CD4+ or CD8+ T cells sorted from blood, sampled in a trial of the OX40 agonist ivuxolimab. The source is an adult with an advanced solid tumor such as melanoma, head and neck, liver or kidney cancer. The CDR3 runs from the conserved cysteine through the conserved F or W. A D gene is named only where the DNA matches it firmly. Size tells how often a clone was seen (once, few, many) or the class of an expanded clone, and some rows leave it out.

j_call,clone_size,d_call,v_call,cdr3_aa,cdr3_nt
TRBJ1-2,NA,NA,TRBV6-5,CASSYSGSNYGYTF,TGTGCCAGCAGTTACTCAGGTTCTAACTATGGCTACACCTTC
TRBJ2-1,NA,NA,TRBV4-1,CASSQEGRAPYNEQFF,TGCGCCAGCAGCCAAGAGGGCAGGGCTCCTTACAATGAGCAGTTCTTC
TRBJ2-5,NA,NA,TRBV11-2,CASSFTPTGSWQETQYF,TGTGCCAGCAGCTTTACGCCTACAGGGTCCTGGCAGGAGACCCAGTACTTC
TRBJ1-2,NA,NA,TRBV6-5,CASSPQGGANGYTF,TGTGCCAGCAGTCCCCAAGGGGGGGCTAATGGCTACACCTTC
TRBJ2-2,once,NA,TRBV4-1,CASSKQGYTGELFF,TGCGCCAGCAGCAAACAGGGTTACACCGGGGAGCTGTTTTTT
TRBJ1-4,NA,NA,TRBV7-2,CASSLESVVANEKLFF,TGTGCCAGCAGCTTAGAGTCGGTGGTAGCTAATGAAAAACTGTTTTTT
TRBJ2-6,NA,NA,TRBV9,CASSAGANVLTF,TGTGCCAGCAGCGCCGGGGCCAACGTCCTGACTTTC
TRBJ2-7,NA,NA,TRBV27,CASSSLPGDLYEQYF,TGTGCCAGCAGTTCCCTCCCAGGCGATCTATACGAGCAGTACTTC
TRBJ2-5,NA,NA,TRBV11-2,CASSFPIGGYQETQYF,TGTGCCAGCAGCTTTCCTATTGGGGGGTACCAAGAGACCCAGTACTTC
TRBJ2-2,NA,NA,TRBV27,CASSLGRNTGELFF,TGTGCCAGCAGTCTCGGACGGAACACCGGGGAGCTGTTTTTT
TRBJ2-7,NA,NA,TRBV19,CASSPQGLGYYEQYF,TGTGCCAGTAGTCCCCAGGGACTGGGCTACTACGAGCAGTACTTC
TRBJ2-7,few,TRBD2,TRBV5-4,CASSSHGTSGTYEQYF,TGTGCCAGCAGCTCTCACGGGACTAGTGGGACCTACGAGCAGTACTTC
TRBJ2-2,NA,NA,TRBV19,CASGRGELFF,TGTGCCAGTGGCCGGGGGGAGCTGTTTTTT
TRBJ2-7,NA,NA,TRBV12-5,CASGPPTELGEQYF,TGTGCTAGTGGTCCTCCGACAGAGCTGGGGGAGCAGTACTTC
TRBJ2-5,NA,NA,TRBV6-6,CASSYGGETQYF,TGTGCCAGCAGTTATGGGGGGGAGACCCAGTACTTC
TRBJ1-5,NA,NA,TRBV4-1,CASSQVAEYQPQHF,TGCGCCAGCAGCCAAGTGGCGGAATATCAGCCCCAGCATTTT
TRBJ2-1,NA,NA,TRBV28,CASSTYRGGSGNREQFF,TGTGCCAGCAGTACTTACAGGGGGGGTAGCGGGAACCGGGAGCAGTTCTTC
TRBJ2-7,NA,TRBD1,TRBV19,CASADGTESYEQYF,TGTGCCAGTGCCGACGGGACAGAATCCTACGAGCAGTACTTC
TRBJ1-1,NA,NA,TRBV4-1,CASSHPRRQGQGAFF,TGCGCCAGCAGCCATCCTAGACGGCAGGGGCAGGGAGCTTTCTTT
TRBJ2-3,NA,NA,TRBV19,CASSIGPDSADTQYF,TGTGCCAGTAGTATAGGGCCGGATTCGGCGGATACGCAGTATTTT
TRBJ1-1,NA,NA,TRBV27,CASTASMNTEAFF,TGTGCCAGCACGGCCAGTATGAACACTGAAGCTTTCTTT
TRBJ2-5,NA,NA,TRBV11-2,CASSLVARGETQYF,TGTGCCAGCAGCTTAGTCGCTAGGGGTGAGACCCAGTACTTC
TRBJ2-1,NA,TRBD2,TRBV4-1,CASSQAALAVLRYSYNEQFF,TGCGCCAGCAGCCAAGCCGCACTAGCGGTCCTCCGATACTCCTACAATGAGCAGTTCTTC
TRBJ2-7,NA,NA,TRBV5-6,CASSLQRNEQYF,TGTGCCAGCAGCTTGCAGCGCAACGAGCAGTACTTC
TRBJ1-1,NA,NA,TRBV2,CASSDFWGNTEAFF,TGTGCCAGCAGTGATTTTTGGGGGAACACTGAAGCTTTCTTT
TRBJ2-7,few,NA,TRBV7-9,CASSLGSGNEQYF,TGTGCCAGCAGCTTAGGGTCCGGAAACGAGCAGTACTTC
TRBJ2-5,NA,NA,TRBV7-3,CASSLGGRDQETQYF,TGTGCCAGCAGCTTAGGAGGGCGGGACCAAGAGACCCAGTACTTC
TRBJ2-5,NA,NA,TRBV7-9,CASSPRAPQETQYF,TGTGCCAGCAGCCCCCGGGCACCACAAGAGACCCAGTACTTC
TRBJ2-5,NA,NA,TRBV4-1,CASSQRELYQETQYF,TGCGCCAGCAGCCAGAGGGAGCTGTACCAAGAGACCCAGTACTTC
TRBJ2-3,NA,TRBD1,TRBV7-2,CASSQDRGMADTQYF,TGTGCCAGCAGCCAAGACAGGGGGATGGCAGATACGCAGTATTTT
TRBJ1-1,NA,TRBD1,TRBV6-1,CASSDPTGGWAEAFF,TGTGCCAGCAGCGATCCCACAGGGGGCTGGGCTGAAGCTTTCTTT
TRBJ2-1,NA,NA,TRBV2,CASLTTTAYNEQFF,TGTGCCAGCCTAACGACTACCGCCTACAATGAGCAGTTCTTC
TRBJ1-5,few,NA,TRBV6-1,CASSERGFSNQPQHF,TGTGCCAGCAGTGAACGGGGGTTTAGCAATCAGCCCCAGCATTTT
TRBJ1-5,NA,NA,TRBV2,CASSSRQALGQPQHF,TGTGCCAGCAGCTCTAGACAGGCCCTCGGGCAGCCCCAGCATTTT
TRBJ2-7,NA,TRBD2,TRBV7-9,CASSPGGYEQYF,TGTGCCAGCAGCCCGGGAGGCTACGAGCAGTACTTC
TRBJ1-1,NA,NA,TRBV5-1,CASSVGTGTEAFF,TGCGCCAGCAGCGTTGGGACCGGCACTGAAGCTTTCTTT
TRBJ2-3,NA,NA,TRBV6-5,CASSDSDLTDTQYF,TGTGCCAGCAGTGACTCCGACCTCACAGATACGCAGTATTTT
TRBJ2-5,NA,NA,TRBV14,CASSLHLEQETQYF,TGTGCCAGCAGCCTCCACTTAGAACAAGAGACCCAGTACTTC
TRBJ2-6,NA,NA,TRBV27,CASSFQPSGANVLTF,TGTGCCAGCAGTTTTCAACCCTCTGGGGCCAACGTCCTGACTTTC
TRBJ2-5,NA,TRBD2,TRBV14,CASSQVWTSGKETQYF,TGTGCCAGCAGCCAAGTTTGGACTAGCGGGAAAGAGACCCAGTACTTC
TRBJ1-1,once,NA,TRBV13,CASSLAQGMLTEAFF,TGTGCCAGCAGCTTAGCTCAGGGGATGCTGACTGAAGCTTTCTTT
TRBJ2-7,NA,TRBD2,TRBV11-2,CASSLSGESYEQYF,TGTGCCAGCTCTTTAAGCGGGGAAAGCTACGAGCAGTACTTC
TRBJ1-2,NA,NA,TRBV13,CASSSTQGTTNYGYTF,TGTGCCAGCAGCTCGACACAGGGTACCACTAACTATGGCTACACCTTC
TRBJ1-1,NA,NA,TRBV4-2,CASSQGWGRDTEAFF,TGTGCCAGCAGCCAAGGATGGGGAAGGGACACTGAAGCTTTCTTT
TRBJ2-6,NA,TRBD1,TRBV19,CASSEYRGTGANVLTF,TGTGCCAGTAGTGAATACAGGGGAACTGGGGCCAACGTCCTGACTTTC
TRBJ2-1,NA,NA,TRBV6-4,CASSDAGRSDNEQFF,TGTGCCAGCAGTGATGCGGGAAGATCCGACAATGAGCAGTTCTTC
TRBJ2-7,NA,NA,TRBV7-2,CASSLALESYEQYF,TGTGCCAGCAGCTTAGCGCTGGAGTCCTACGAGCAGTACTTC